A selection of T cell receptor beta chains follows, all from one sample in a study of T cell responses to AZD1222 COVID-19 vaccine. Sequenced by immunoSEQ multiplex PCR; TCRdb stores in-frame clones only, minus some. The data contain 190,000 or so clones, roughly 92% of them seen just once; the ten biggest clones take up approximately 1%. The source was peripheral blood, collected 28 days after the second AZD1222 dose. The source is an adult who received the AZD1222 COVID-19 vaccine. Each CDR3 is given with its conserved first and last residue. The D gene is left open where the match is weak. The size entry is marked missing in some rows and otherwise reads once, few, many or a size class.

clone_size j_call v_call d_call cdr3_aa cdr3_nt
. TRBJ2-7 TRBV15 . CATSSPRGGLPSEQYF TGTGCCACCAGCAGCCCAAGAGGGGGACTCCCTTCCGAGCAGTACTTC
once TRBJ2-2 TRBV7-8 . CASSSSGVANTGELFF TGTGCCAGCAGCTCCAGTGGAGTAGCGAACACCGGGGAGCTGTTTTTT
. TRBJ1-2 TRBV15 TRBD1 CATSTNRGDGYTF TGTGCCACCAGCACCAACAGGGGTGATGGCTACACCTTC
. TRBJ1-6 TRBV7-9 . CASSPLNSPLHF TGTGCCAGCAGCCCCTTGAATTCACCCCTCCACTTT
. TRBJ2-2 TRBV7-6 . CASSLTTSNGELFF TGTGCCAGCAGCTTGACGACTTCGAACGGGGAGCTGTTTTTT
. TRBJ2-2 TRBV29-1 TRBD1 CSFLKGQVGTGELFF TGCAGCTTCCTCAAGGGACAGGTTGGGACCGGGGAGCTGTTTTTT
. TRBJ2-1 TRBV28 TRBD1 CASSYPPGGEQFF TGTGCCAGCAGTTACCCCCCAGGGGGTGAGCAGTTCTTC
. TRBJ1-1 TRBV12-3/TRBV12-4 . CASSSSTSTEAFF TGTGCCAGCAGTTCCTCGACGAGCACTGAAGCTTTCTTT
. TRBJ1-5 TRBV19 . CASSPTPGGGGRARQPQHF TGTGCCAGTAGTCCGACCCCTGGCGGGGGGGGCAGGGCTCGGCAGCCCCAGCATTTT
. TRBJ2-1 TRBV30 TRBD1 CAWTQTGGGNNEQFF TGTGCCTGGACTCAAACAGGGGGTGGAAACAATGAGCAGTTCTTC
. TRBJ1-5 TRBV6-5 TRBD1 CASSHSGTGGGQPQHF TGTGCCAGCAGTCACTCCGGGACAGGGGGCGGCCAGCCCCAGCATTTT
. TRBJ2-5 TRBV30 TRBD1 CAWRDRGSKETQYF TGTGCCTGGAGGGACAGGGGGAGTAAAGAGACCCAGTACTTC